These 12 T cell receptor beta chains came from one sample sequenced in a study of blood T cell repertoires in COVID-19. Repertoires were generated with immunoSEQ multiplex PCR, while TCRdb's copy carries only in-frame clones and drops some. The sample contains about 410,000 clones, about nine tenths of which appear only once. The sequencing input was PBMCs or T cells enriched from blood (not recorded which). These receptors were obtained from a man aged 18-30 years who had recovered from COVID-19.

V usage is TRBV7-9 and J usage is TRBJ2-4; 8 bases are a match to TRBD2. Germline CDR1 SEHNR, CDR2 FQNEAQ (reference sequence). The length of the CDR3 is 15 residues. Trimming cost V 5 bases and J 1 base; bases outside gene matches: 4. Written as DNA, the CDR3 is TGTGCCAGCAGCCGTAGCGGGACGGCCAAAAACATTCAGTACTTC. It translates to CASSRSGTAKNIQYF.

The V and J genes are TRBV5-4 and TRBJ1-2; the match to TRBD1 covers 8 bases. Trimming took 4 bases from V and 8 from J; bases not matched to a gene: 16. The CDR3 runs to 16 residues. CDR1 SGHNT and CDR2 YYREEE come from the germline V gene (reference sequence). DNA for the CDR3: TGTGCCAGCAGCCGGGCCCAACCAGGGGGCTCGAAGGGCTACACCTTC. Protein sequence: CASSRAQPGGSKGYTF.

This chain links TRBV15 with TRBJ2-2, with TRBD2 as a possible D gene (6 bases). Germline V gene sequence: CDR1 LNHNV, CDR2 YYDKDF (reference sequence). The CDR3 length is 16 residues. Between the trimmed V and J ends, which lost 4 bases and 5 bases, there was a span of 17 bases. CDR3 in DNA: TGTGCCACCAGCAAAGCACGACTAGGTCTTACCGGGGAGCTGTTTTTT. Amino acid sequence: CATSKARLGLTGELFF. The variable domain in full, completed from reference TRBV15 and TRBJ2-2, reads DAMVIQNPRYQVTQFGKPVTLSCSQTLNHNVMYWYQQKSSQAPKLLFHYYDKDFNNEADTPDNFQSRRPNTSFCFLDIRSPGLGDTAMYLCATSKARLGLTGELFFGEGSRLTVL.

Here the CDR3 reads CASSSGGQPQHF. CDR3 bases: TGTGCCAGCTCTTCGGGGGGACAGCCCCAGCATTTT. The V and J genes are TRBV12-3 or TRBV12-4 and TRBJ1-5; D is perhaps TRBD1 (5 bases). The CDR3 runs 12 residues. The germline V and J ends were trimmed by 8 bases and 7 bases, with 12 bases remaining between them.

The rearrangement joins TRBV3-1 (or the pseudogene TRBV3-2) to TRBJ2-2; D is undetermined. Deletions cut 4 bases from V and 8 bases from J, with 8 bases between. Per germline, CDR1 LGHDT and CDR2 YNNKEL (reference sequence). The CDR3 length is 12 residues. DNA of the CDR3: TGTGCCAGCAGCCTAGCTATGGGGGAGCTGTTTTTT. This encodes CASSLAMGELFF.

V is TRBV7-9 and J is TRBJ2-5; 7 positions match TRBD2. Germline V gives CDR1 SEHNR, CDR2 FQNEAQ (reference sequence). The ends lost 4 bases at V and 2 bases at J; junction bases unmatched: 4. The CDR3 covers 14 residues. CDR3: CASSSMGLQETQYF. CDR3 nucleotide sequence: TGTGCCAGCAGCTCAATGGGACTACAAGAGACCCAGTACTTC.

V usage is TRBV5-4 and J usage is TRBJ1-1; unclear D gene. This CDR3 is built from 12 residues. V was shortened by 2 bases and J by 1 base, with 3 bases between the two germline ends. CDR1 and CDR2 from the germline V gene are SGHNT and YYREEE (reference sequence). The DNA of the CDR3 is TGTGCCAGCAGCTTCGGGAACACTGAAGCTTTCTTT. Amino acids: CASSFGNTEAFF.

This clone was seen more than once but under ten times. The chain recombines TRBV9 with TRBJ1-4, with D possibly matching TRBD1 (6 bases). Trimming shortened V by 0 bases and J by 8 bases, and 11 bases separated the two germline ends. The germline gives CDR1 SGDLS, CDR2 YYNGEE. The CDR3 runs 14 residues. The CDR3 here is CASSVEPRGEKLFF. The CDR3, as DNA: TGTGCCAGCAGCGTAGAACCCAGGGGCGAAAAACTGTTTTTT.

This rearrangement joins TRBV27 to TRBJ2-7; 9 nucleotides align to TRBD1. In germline, CDR1 is MNHEY, CDR2 SMNVEV (reference sequence). The length of the CDR3 is 14 residues. V shed 2 bases, J shed 4 bases, and the junction held 3 bases outside the gene matches. Here the CDR3 DNA reads TGTGCCAGCAGTTTAGGGACAGGGCAGTACGAGCAGTACTTC. Its translation is CASSLGTGQYEQYF.

This rearrangement joins TRBV28 to TRBJ1-5, with D uncertain. Germline V CDR1 and CDR2: MDHEN, SYDVKM. The CDR3 loop spans 13 amino acids. Between the trimmed V and J ends, which lost 6 bases and 7 bases, there was a span of 13 bases. CDR3 DNA: TGTGCCAGCAGCCCGGGTGGAGGGCAGCCCCAGCATTTT. Translating it yields CASSPGGGQPQHF.

The chain employs TRBV29-1 and TRBJ1-1; 7 nucleotides align to TRBD1. The V segment lost 3 bases and the J segment 3 bases; nucleotides outside the gene matches: 7. CDR1 and CDR2 (germline): SQVTM, ANQGSEA. The CDR3 is 14 amino acids. CDR3 sequence (DNA): TGCAGCGTTGATGCTACAGGGGCGTACACTGAAGCTTTCTTT. The encoded protein is CSVDATGAYTEAFF. The whole variable domain, remainder taken from reference TRBV29-1 and TRBJ1-1, is SAVISQKPSRDICQRGTSLTIQCQVDSQVTMMFWYRQQPGQSLTLIATANQGSEATYESGFVIDKFPISRPNLTFSTLTVSNMSPEDSSIYLCSVDATGAYTEAFFGQGTRLTVV.

The genes are TRBV18 and TRBJ2-1; D not certain. This CDR3 has 13 amino acids. Germline V gene lookup returns CDR1 KGHSH and CDR2 LQKENI. V was clipped by 5 bases and J by 6 bases, with 11 bases between them. CDR3 nucleotides: TGTGCCAGCTCAAATCTAGATTCCAATGAGCAGTTCTTC. As protein: CASSNLDSNEQFF.